Listed here are 2 T cell receptor beta chains from one sample, sequenced in a study of shared clonotypes between healthy human individuals. Generated by immunoSEQ multiplex PCR, the TCRdb table keeps only in-frame clones and is missing some. The repertoire has around 2.1 million clones, roughly 91% of them found once; the top ten carry about 1.8%. Naive-designated CD8 cells lacked CD45RO, were positively enriched for CCR7, and omitted terminally differentiated effector memory CD45RA+ cells. Sequencing was carried out using naive CD8+ T cells from PBMCs. These receptors all stem from a man aged 18 to 29 in good health. Some clones in this sample may be carry-over from other donors' samples.

V usage is TRBV7-9 and J usage is TRBJ2-5; 9 nucleotides agree with TRBD1. J lost 4 bases, V lost 5 bases, and 8 bases had no gene match. Germline-derived CDR1 and CDR2 are SEHNR and FQNEAQ (reference sequence). The length of the CDR3 is 15 residues. This CDR3 is CASSPRQGGGETQYF. DNA of the CDR3: TGTGCCAGCAGCCCACGACAGGGGGGGGGAGAGACCCAGTACTTC. The full variable domain, completed using reference TRBV7-9 and TRBJ2-5, is DTGVSQNPRHKITKRGQNVTFRCDPISEHNRLYWYRQTLGQGPEFLTYFQNEAQLEKSRLLSDRFSAERPKGSFSTLEIQRTEQGDSAMYLCASSPRQGGGETQYFGPGTRLLVL.

This chain joins TRBV28 and TRBJ1-5, with D unclear. Germline values: CDR1 MDHEN, CDR2 SYDVKM. The CDR3 loop spans 13 amino acids. V lost 3 bases and J 3 bases, leaving 6 bases between the germline ends. The CDR3 loop is CASSFTFNQPQHF. CDR3 nucleotides: TGTGCCAGCAGTTTTACTTTCAATCAGCCCCAGCATTTT.